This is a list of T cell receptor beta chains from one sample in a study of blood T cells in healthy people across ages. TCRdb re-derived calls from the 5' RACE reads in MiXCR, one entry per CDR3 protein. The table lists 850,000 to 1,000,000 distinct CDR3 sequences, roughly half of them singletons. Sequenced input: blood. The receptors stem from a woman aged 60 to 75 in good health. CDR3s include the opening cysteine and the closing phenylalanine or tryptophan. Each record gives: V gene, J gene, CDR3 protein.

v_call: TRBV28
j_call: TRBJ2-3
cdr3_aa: CASRAIADTQYF

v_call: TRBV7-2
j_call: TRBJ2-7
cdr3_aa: CASSSTREAYEQYF

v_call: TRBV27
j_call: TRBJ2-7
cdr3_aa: CASSQNRVLSYEQYF

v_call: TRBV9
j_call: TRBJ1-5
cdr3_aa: CASSGPGGQPQHF

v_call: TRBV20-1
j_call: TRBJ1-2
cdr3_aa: CSARGTAKRGYTF

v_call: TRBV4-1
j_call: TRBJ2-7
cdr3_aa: CASSQYAGSGVGSEQYF

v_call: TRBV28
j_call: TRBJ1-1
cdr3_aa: CASSFDPRRNTEAFF

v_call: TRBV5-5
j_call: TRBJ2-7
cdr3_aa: CASSLARSRSFYEQYF

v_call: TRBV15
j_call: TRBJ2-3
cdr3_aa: CATSRGGTGSQYF

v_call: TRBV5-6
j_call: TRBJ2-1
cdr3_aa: CASSFGTSGSPYNEQFF

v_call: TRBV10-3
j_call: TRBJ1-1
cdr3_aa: CAISEFDRVTEAFF

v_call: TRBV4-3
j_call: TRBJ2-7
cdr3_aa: CASSQDPDMAYEQYF

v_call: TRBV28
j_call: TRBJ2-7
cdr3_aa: CASSFSVGSQQYF

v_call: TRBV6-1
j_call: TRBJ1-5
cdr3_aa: CASSEEGASNQPQHF

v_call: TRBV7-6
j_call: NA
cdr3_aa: CASSPEGTDVYEQYF

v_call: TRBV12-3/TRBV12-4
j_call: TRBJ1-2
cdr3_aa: CASSLTGDGGYTF

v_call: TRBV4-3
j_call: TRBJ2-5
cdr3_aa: CASSPRASGSGWETQYF

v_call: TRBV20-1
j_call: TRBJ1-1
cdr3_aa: CSASERRLNTEAFF